This T cell receptor beta chain is from a study of cytomegalovirus exposure and HLA in healthy donors. Study-level points and caveats: Cytomegalovirus association was listed for roughly 160 TCR beta chains. Relative to equally common others, HLA-associated TCR beta chains showed greater clonal expansion in a later analysis.

A multiplex PCR was run with 60 Vbeta primers and 13 Jbeta primers. Source study methods: A later analysis counted roughly 74 million unique TCR beta chains, around 10 million shared. Produced via immunoSEQ multiplex PCR; TCRdb's table is partial and in-frame only. The DNA was the basis for D and trimming; V, J and clone size are from that table. The sample carries under 150,000 clones, roughly 80% recorded once. The CDR3 extends over 13 amino acids. Germline values: CDR1 MNHEY, CDR2 SVGAGI. V lost 1 base to trimming and J lost 7 bases; unmatched junction nucleotides: 1. Note on this clone: Its specificity is not known.

While unrecorded immune exposures were likely, the donors were nominally healthy when sampled. The sample was PBMCs. This TCR was recovered from a woman aged 45-65 years in good health and CMV-seronegative. V is TRBV6-5 and J is TRBJ1-3; 7 bases agree with TRBD1. CDR3 sequence (DNA): TGTGCCAGCAGTTACTACAGGGGTAACACCATATATTTT. Translating gives CASSYYRGNTIYF.